A selection of T cell receptor beta chains follows, all from one sample in a study of cytomegalovirus exposure and HLA in healthy donors. TCRdb's table, derived via immunoSEQ multiplex PCR, lists solely in-frame clones and lacks some. The sample shows about 200,000 clones, about 80% of them seen only once. Material for sequencing was PBMCs. All receptors derive from a man between 18 and 35 years old in good health and CMV-seronegative. Each CDR3 is given without its conserved first and last residue. Size is stated for part of the rows, as once, few or many counts, or as a class when the clone is expanded.

length	V	J	size	CDR3
12	TRBV5-4	TRBJ1-2	-	ASSAGDPGNGYT
12	TRBV2	TRBJ2-7	-	ASSVIQGSYEQY
16	TRBV5-1	TRBJ2-2	few	ASSTGTSGRADTGELF
16	TRBV7-9	TRBJ2-1	-	ASSLAASYPLSYNEQF
12	TRBV6-5	TRBJ2-7	-	ASSYSPGGHEQY
13	TRBV13	TRBJ1-1	-	ASSYLKTGNTEAF
12	TRBV6-5	TRBJ2-7	-	ASSYGQGAYEQY
12	TRBV7-3	TRBJ2-7	-	ASRNPGNTYEQY
13	TRBV6-5	TRBJ2-7	-	ASSPLHLTSYEQY
13	TRBV5-6	TRBJ2-1	-	ASSLGGLVYNEQF
9	TRBV27	TRBJ2-7	-	ASSLGHEQY
13	TRBV7-6	TRBJ2-2	-	ASSLRSSHTGELF
11	TRBV11-3	TRBJ2-2	few	ASSRPGSGELF
12	TRBV5-1	TRBJ1-2	-	ASSQDGNNYGYT
13	TRBV5-6	TRBJ2-7	-	ASSLDGFPGGEQY
11	TRBV9	TRBJ1-3	-	ASSRGTGNTIY
14	TRBV2	TRBJ2-2	-	ASSQTSGKNTGELF
12	TRBV10-2	TRBJ1-5	-	ASSEIPGNQPQH
10	TRBV11-3	TRBJ2-3	-	ASSRGSDTQY
11	TRBV6-1	TRBJ2-7	-	ASLLVTPYEQY
11	TRBV11-1	TRBJ2-7	-	ASATDSNYEQY
11	TRBV19	TRBJ2-7	-	ASQSGEEYEQY
12	TRBV6-5	TRBJ1-6	-	ASSDRWTVSPLH
16	TRBV9	TRBJ2-3	-	ASSPLPTWREGPDTQY
9	TRBV12-5	TRBJ2-1	-	ASGLADEQF
14	TRBV19	TRBJ1-5	-	ASTTRTGQGEQPQH
15	TRBV30	TRBJ2-1	-	AWSSRPSGRAFNEQF
11	TRBV11-2	TRBJ1-1	few	ASSPSGSTEAF
13	TRBV7-8	TRBJ1-3	-	ASSSGIGAGNTIY
11	TRBV30	TRBJ2-7	few	AWSVVGGYEQY
12	TRBV6-5	TRBJ2-3	-	ASSYSYGTDTQY
12	TRBV18	TRBJ1-2	few	ASSPEGGTYGYT
10	TRBV5-1	TRBJ2-7	-	ASSSGFYEQY
13	TRBV18	TRBJ2-3	-	ASSSATGFTDTQY
15	TRBV4-2	TRBJ2-1	-	ASSQGAVRGRGGEQF
13	TRBV15	TRBJ1-4	-	ATSRDGQGGEKLF
13	TRBV5-1	TRBJ2-1	-	ASSLGPRGPNEQF